The 27 T cell receptor beta chains below were found in one sample sequenced in a study of blood T cell repertoires in COVID-19. Using immunoSEQ multiplex PCR, the repertoire was profiled, and TCRdb retains in-frame clones only, with some absent. The sample includes 200,000 or so clones, 80% to 90% of them seen just once. The source material was PBMCs or T cells enriched from blood (not recorded which). These TCRs come from a man in his thirties or forties in a cohort exposed to, infected with or recovered from COVID-19 (not recorded which).

The V gene is TRBV27, the J gene TRBJ1-2, with 7 bases matching TRBD1. CDR1 is MNHEY, CDR2 SMNVEV, per germline (reference sequence). CDR3 length: 15 residues. The V segment lost 4 bases and the J segment 6 bases; nucleotides outside the gene matches: 11. The CDR3 sequence: CASSSVTGWFHGYTF. The CDR3 bases are TGTGCCAGCAGTTCAGTGACAGGGTGGTTCCATGGCTACACCTTC.

The chain is built from TRBV9 and TRBJ1-6; possibly TRBD1 for D (5 bases). The CDR3 is 14 amino acids. The V gene lost 0 bases and the J gene lost 4 bases, with 5 bases spanning the gap. The germline CDR1 and CDR2 sequences are SGDLS and YYNGEE. CDR3: CASSVAGYNSPLHF. As DNA, the CDR3 is TGTGCCAGCAGCGTAGCAGGGTATAATTCACCCCTCCACTTT.

The chain is built from TRBV28 and TRBJ1-6, with D possibly TRBD1 on 5 matching bases. In germline, CDR1 is MDHEN, CDR2 SYDVKM. V was shortened by 2 bases and J by 14 bases, with 13 bases between the two germline ends. The CDR3 is made up of 13 amino acids. The CDR3 here is CASSLAAGGSLHF. The DNA for the CDR3 is TGTGCCAGCAGTTTAGCGGCGGGGGGATCCCTCCACTTT. The variable domain in full, completed from reference TRBV28 and TRBJ1-6, reads DVKVTQSSRYLVKRTGEKVFLECVQDMDHENMFWYRQDPGLGLRLIYFSYDVKMKEKGDIPEGYSVSREKKERFSLILESASTNQTSMYLCASSLAAGGSLHFGNGTRLTVT.

The chain is built from TRBV27 and TRBJ2-1; TRBD2 aligns across 8 bases. This CDR3 has 17 amino acids. With 1 base clipped from V and 7 bases from J, the junction kept 12 bases outside the gene matches. Germline V gives CDR1 MNHEY, CDR2 SMNVEV (reference sequence). CDR3 in amino acids: CASSLFSFGTRDNEQFF. DNA for the CDR3: TGTGCCAGCAGTTTATTTTCGTTCGGGACTAGGGATAATGAGCAGTTCTTC.

CDR3 in DNA: TGTGCCAGCAGCTCCCGGACAGTTTCCTTCTTT. Its protein product is CASSSRTVSFF. The chain employs TRBV28 and TRBJ1-1; D might be TRBD1 (6 bases). The length of the CDR3 is 11 residues. Germline CDR1 reads MDHEN; CDR2 reads SYDVKM. V was shortened by 6 bases and J by 14 bases, with 16 bases between the two germline ends.

The chain joins TRBV5-1 to TRBJ1-1, with D perhaps matching TRBD1 (5 bases). Germline CDR1 SGHRS, CDR2 YFSETQ. This CDR3 comprises 15 residues. The V and J ends lost 2 bases and 1 base respectively, with 12 bases between them. The CDR3 nucleotides read TGCGCCAGCAGCTTTTTAGGACACAGGAACACTGAAGCTTTCTTT. Residues: CASSFLGHRNTEAFF.

In DNA form, the CDR3 reads TGTGCCAGCGCAGAGAACCGGGACAGGGAAGTTTCACCCCTCCACTTT. Translating gives CASAENRDREVSPLHF. The V and J genes are TRBV27 and TRBJ1-6; 9 nucleotides agree with TRBD1. Germline values: CDR1 MNHEY, CDR2 SMNVEV (reference sequence). CDR3 length: 16 residues. Trimming removed 8 bases from V and 9 bases from J; junction bases left unmatched: 14.

The chain recombines TRBV7-2 with TRBJ2-5, with 12 bases that match TRBD2. Germline V gene data show CDR1 as SGHTA and CDR2 as FQGNSA. The CDR3 has 17 amino acids. J lost 5 bases, V lost 6 bases, and 13 bases had no gene match. CDR3 region: CASSLIGGLAGGETQYF. CDR3 sequence (DNA): TGTGCCAGCAGTCTTATTGGGGGACTAGCGGGTGGGGAGACCCAGTACTTC.

V usage is TRBV6-4 and J usage is TRBJ2-2; the D gene is possibly TRBD2 (6 bases). Germline V gene sequence: CDR1 MRHNA, CDR2 SNTAGT. With 3 bases removed from V and 2 bases from J, the gap between germline ends came to 10 bases. The CDR3 totals 15 residues. CDR3 region: CASSEGGDNTGELFF. The CDR3 nucleotides read TGTGCCAGCAGTGAGGGCGGGGATAACACCGGGGAGCTGTTTTTT.

This clone was counted once. The chain is built from TRBV6-4 and TRBJ1-1; possibly TRBD1 for D (6 bases). V was clipped by 6 bases and J by 8 bases, with 13 bases between them. CDR3 length: 12 amino acids. Looked up from germline, CDR1 is MRHNA and CDR2 is SNTAGT. As DNA, the CDR3 is TGTGCCAGCAGACAGGGCTCCGTGGAAGCTTTCTTT. It codes for CASRQGSVEAFF.

The rearrangement uses TRBV28 and TRBJ2-1; D unclear. The V end lost 6 bases, the J end lost 3 bases, and 15 bases lay between the germline ends. This CDR3 is built from 15 residues. Germline V gene lookup returns CDR1 MDHEN and CDR2 SYDVKM. The CDR3 loop reads CASSLSNGYYNEQFF. CDR3 in DNA: TGTGCCAGCAGCCTATCGAACGGTTACTACAATGAGCAGTTCTTC.

The chain employs TRBV13 and TRBJ2-2; D gene unclear. Trimming removed 0 bases at V and 6 bases at J, with 5 bases between. This CDR3 is 13 amino acids long. Germline V gene lookup returns CDR1 PRHDT and CDR2 FYEKMQ (reference sequence). CDR3 sequence (DNA): TGTGCCAGCAGCTTAGGGGCGGCCGGGGAGCTGTTTTTT. Its translation is CASSLGAAGELFF.

The chain links TRBV10-3 to TRBJ2-3; TRBD2 aligns across 8 bases. This CDR3 contains 15 residues. Germline V lookup: CDR1 ENHRY, CDR2 SYGVKD. V was pared by 2 bases and J by 3 bases, with 4 bases of the junction left unmatched. CDR3 residues: CAISETSGRTDTQYF. As DNA, the CDR3 is TGTGCCATCAGTGAGACTAGCGGAAGAACAGATACGCAGTATTTT.

The chain combines TRBV20-1 with TRBJ2-1; TRBD1 is a possible D gene (7 bases). Germline-derived CDR1 and CDR2 are DFQATT and SNEGSKA (reference sequence). The germline V and J ends were trimmed by 3 bases and 4 bases, with 19 bases remaining between them. The CDR3 consists of 16 residues. The CDR3: CSASPSGGGVYNEQFF. In DNA form, the CDR3 reads TGCAGTGCTAGTCCTTCCGGAGGGGGCGTTTACAATGAGCAGTTCTTC.

The chain employs TRBV14 and TRBJ1-1, with D unresolved. Germline CDR1 is SGHDN and CDR2 is FVKESK. Trimming took off 7 bases at V and 0 bases at J, with 12 bases between the two ends. The CDR3 contains 14 residues. The CDR3 here is CASTLGLMNTEAFF. The CDR3 DNA follows: TGTGCCAGCACTTTAGGACTCATGAACACTGAAGCTTTCTTT.

V and J are TRBV7-9 and TRBJ2-5, with D unclear. Looked up from germline, CDR1 is SEHNR and CDR2 is FQNEAQ (reference sequence). The ends were cut back, 2 bases at V and 4 bases at J, with 17 bases in the middle. CDR3 size: 16 residues. The CDR3 DNA reads as TGTGCCAGCAGCTTACAGTCAACCCTCCCTTCAGAGACCCAGTACTTC. Translated, it gives CASSLQSTLPSETQYF.

The chain employs TRBV18 and TRBJ2-5; D is possibly TRBD1 (6 bases). Germline V gives CDR1 KGHSH, CDR2 LQKENI. The CDR3 is made up of 14 amino acids. Trimming removed 1 base at V and 5 bases at J, with 11 bases between. CDR3 nucleotides: TGTGCCAGCTCACCACTCAGGGGCTCGGAGACCCAGTACTTC. Translated: CASSPLRGSETQYF.

The chain carries TRBV3-1 (or the pseudogene TRBV3-2) and TRBJ2-7; TRBD2 aligns across 8 bases. Per the germline V gene, CDR1 is LGHDT and CDR2 is YNNKEL (reference sequence). The CDR3 is 17 amino acids. V was clipped by 0 bases and J by 4 bases; unmatched bases: 11. DNA of the CDR3: TGTGCCAGCAGCCAAGATCGTATAAGCGGGAGTAAGTACGAGCAGTACTTC. Protein product: CASSQDRISGSKYEQYF.

For this clone: This CDR3 is also generated by other DNA sequences in the sample. The chain recombines TRBV28 with TRBJ1-5; TRBD1 matches at 8 bases. V lost 6 bases to trimming and J lost 0 bases; unmatched junction nucleotides: 4. The CDR3 is made up of 15 amino acids. CDR1 and CDR2 from the germline V gene are MDHEN and SYDVKM. The CDR3 loop is CASSFDRGSNQPQHF. In nucleotides, the CDR3 is TGTGCCAGCAGCTTCGACAGGGGTAGCAATCAGCCCCAGCATTTT.

J is TRBJ2-7 and V is TRBV28; D is possibly TRBD2 (6 bases). Deletions cut 3 bases from V and 0 bases from J, with 9 bases between. The CDR3 is made up of 14 amino acids. Germline V lookup: CDR1 MDHEN, CDR2 SYDVKM. In DNA, the CDR3 is TGTGCCAGCAGTTTCGTCGGGAGCTCCTACGAGCAGTACTTC. It yields the protein CASSFVGSSYEQYF.

The chain combines TRBV5-4 with TRBJ2-4, with 8 bases fitting TRBD1. CDR1 is SGHNT, CDR2 YYREEE, per germline (reference sequence). The ends lost 3 bases at V and 0 bases at J; junction bases unmatched: 5. The CDR3 runs 16 residues. As DNA, the CDR3 is TGTGCCAGCAGCTCCCAGGGGGCGGTAGCCAAAAACATTCAGTACTTC. It yields the protein CASSSQGAVAKNIQYF.

The V gene is TRBV29-1, the J gene TRBJ2-7; 8 nucleotides align to TRBD2. The junction had 7 bases not matched to a gene; V was cut back by 1 base and J by 5 bases. Germline V gene sequence: CDR1 SQVTM, CDR2 ANQGSEA. The CDR3 is made up of 14 amino acids. CDR3 loop: CSVEVSPTSDEQYF. CDR3 nucleotide sequence: TGCAGCGTTGAAGTCAGCCCGACTAGCGACGAGCAGTACTTC.

This rearrangement joins TRBV5-1 to TRBJ2-1, with TRBD1 as a possible D gene (7 bases). The CDR3 contains 15 residues. With 2 bases removed from V and 9 bases from J, the gap between germline ends came to 18 bases. Germline CDR1 SGHRS, CDR2 YFSETQ. The DNA of the CDR3 is TGCGCCAGCAGCTTCGCGGGACAGCCAAATACTGAGCAGTTCTTC. This translates into CASSFAGQPNTEQFF.

Only a few counts were recorded for this clone. The J gene is TRBJ2-2, the V gene TRBV29-1; 9 bases are a match to TRBD1. The CDR3 is 13 amino acids. After removal of 5 bases from V and 7 bases from J, the junction contained 5 bases not matched to a gene. Germline V gives CDR1 SQVTM, CDR2 ANQGSEA. CDR3: CSVQKTGGGELFF. CDR3 coding DNA: TGCAGCGTTCAAAAGACAGGGGGCGGGGAGCTGTTTTTT.

CDR3 in amino acids: CASSLGYRGSYEQYF. DNA of the CDR3: TGTGCCAGCAGCTTAGGGTACAGGGGCTCCTACGAGCAGTACTTC. This chain connects TRBV7-2 to TRBJ2-7, with 7 bases lining up with TRBD1. Trimming removed 1 base from V and 0 bases from J; junction bases left unmatched: 3. This CDR3 spans 15 amino acids. Per the germline V gene, CDR1 is SGHTA and CDR2 is FQGNSA. Variable domain in full (rest from reference TRBV7-2 and TRBJ2-7): GAGVSQSPSNKVTEKGKDVELRCDPISGHTALYWYRQSLGQGLEFLIYFQGNSAPDKSGLPSDRFSAERTGGSVSTLTIQRTQQEDSAVYLCASSLGYRGSYEQYFGPGTRLTVT.

The chain joins TRBV24-1 to TRBJ2-4; no firm D call. Trimming left V 7 bases short and J 3 bases short, with 15 bases between. This CDR3 contains 15 residues. The germline V gene encodes CDR1 KGHDR and CDR2 SFDVKD. CDR3 in DNA: TGTGCCACCAGCTCCAGTGGGCCTGACAAAAACATTCAGTACTTC. Translating it yields CATSSSGPDKNIQYF.

This clone was counted once. The V and J genes are TRBV4-3 and TRBJ1-4, with a possible D match to TRBD1 (5 bases). The CDR3 is made up of 14 amino acids. The germline gives CDR1 LGHNA, CDR2 YSLEER. V gave up 1 base and J gave up 5 bases, with 8 bases separating them. CDR3 sequence reads: CASSQVPGNEKLFF. CDR3 DNA sequence: TGCGCCAGCAGCCAAGTCCCAGGGAATGAAAAACTGTTTTTT.